These 22 T cell receptor beta chains were sequenced from one sample in a study of cytomegalovirus exposure and HLA in healthy donors. Vbeta (60) and Jbeta (13) primers were used in the PCR. Profiling relied on immunoSEQ multiplex PCR, and the TCRdb table lists in-frame clones only, not all of them. The sample carries roughly 110,000 clones, around 67% recorded once. The sample was PBMCs. All receptors derive from a woman between 40 and 50 years old in good health and CMV-seropositive.

The rearrangement links TRBV29-1 to TRBJ1-5, with 9 nucleotides matching TRBD1. The CDR3 covers 14 residues. The V gene end was trimmed by 5 bases and the J gene end by 6 bases; junction bases not matched to a gene: 8. Germline CDR1 reads SQVTM; CDR2 reads ANQGSEA. For the CDR3, the DNA is TGCAGCGTTTCGGGACAGGGAGGGGCTCAGCCCCAGCATTTT. Translated: CSVSGQGGAQPQHF.

The CDR3 sequence: CASSQDQGGSYEQYF. DNA of the CDR3: TGCGCCAGCAGCCAGGACCAGGGAGGGTCCTACGAGCAGTACTTC. The chain has TRBV5-1 and TRBJ2-7; 7 bases map to TRBD2. Germline lookup yields CDR1 SGHRS and CDR2 YFSETQ. Unmatched junction bases numbered 8, after V lost 4 bases and J lost 1 base. The CDR3 spans 15 residues.

V usage is TRBV10-3 and J usage is TRBJ1-4, with 10 bases that match TRBD1. CDR1 ENHRY and CDR2 SYGVKD come from the germline V gene. CDR3 size: 16 residues. With V trimmed by 3 bases and J by 4 bases, 5 bases remained unmatched. The CDR3 loop is CAISEGDRGDNEKLFF. The CDR3 region has the DNA TGTGCCATCAGTGAAGGGGACAGGGGCGATAATGAAAAACTGTTTTTT.

The chain uses TRBV6-5 and TRBJ2-1; 7 bases fit TRBD1. The V gene end was trimmed by 0 bases and the J gene end by 5 bases; junction bases not matched to a gene: 4. Germline assignment: CDR1 MNHEY and CDR2 SVGAGI. CDR3 length equals 15 residues. The DNA of the CDR3 is TGTGCCAGCAGTTACTCAGGGACAGCAAACAATGAGCAGTTCTTC. Translation: CASSYSGTANNEQFF.

The chain joins TRBV4-1 to TRBJ2-2; 7 bases agree with TRBD1. V shed 6 bases, J shed 2 bases, and the junction held 15 bases outside the gene matches. The CDR3 length is 18 residues. Germline lookup yields CDR1 MGHRA and CDR2 YSYEKL. CDR3 nucleotide sequence: TGCGCCAGCAGACATTTTGAGATGGGACAGTTAAACACCGGGGAGCTGTTTTTT. Protein sequence: CASRHFEMGQLNTGELFF.

V gene TRBV5-4 combines with J gene TRBJ2-5, with a tentative D call TRBD1 (6 bases). Trimming left V 0 bases short and J 2 bases short, with 8 bases between. The CDR3 consists of 14 residues. CDR1 and CDR2 (germline): SGHNT, YYREEE (reference sequence). The CDR3: CASSLEGTQETQYF. The CDR3 nucleotides read TGTGCCAGCAGCTTGGAGGGGACACAAGAGACCCAGTACTTC. The variable domain in full, completed from reference TRBV5-4 and TRBJ2-5, reads ETGVTQSPTHLIKTRGQQVTLRCSSQSGHNTVSWYQQALGQGPQFIFQYYREEENGRGNFPPRFSGLQFPNYSSELNVNALELDDSALYLCASSLEGTQETQYFGPGTRLLVL.

V usage is TRBV18 and J usage is TRBJ1-1, with D uncertain. CDR3 length: 13 residues. V was pared by 1 base and J by 2 bases, with 5 bases between. The germline gives CDR1 KGHSH, CDR2 LQKENI. CDR3 loop: CASSPQRNTEAFF. CDR3 in DNA: TGTGCCAGCTCACCACAGAGAAACACTGAAGCTTTCTTT.

This clone was counted only a few times. The V call is TRBV5-4, the J call TRBJ2-7; 7 bases align to TRBD1. This CDR3 has 17 residues. V gave up 1 base and J gave up 2 bases; unmatched junction bases: 12. The germline CDR1 and CDR2 sequences are SGHNT and YYREEE (reference sequence). This CDR3 reads CASSLLKISGQPYEQYF. DNA for the CDR3: TGTGCCAGCAGCTTGTTAAAAATTTCGGGACAGCCCTACGAGCAGTACTTC. Together with reference TRBV5-4 and TRBJ2-7, the CDR3 gives the full variable domain: ETGVTQSPTHLIKTRGQQVTLRCSSQSGHNTVSWYQQALGQGPQFIFQYYREEENGRGNFPPRFSGLQFPNYSSELNVNALELDDSALYLCASSLLKISGQPYEQYFGPGTRLTVT.

This clone has only one observation. This rearrangement joins TRBV28 to TRBJ1-2, with TRBD1 identical over 9 bases. The length of the CDR3 is 14 residues. V was pared by 4 bases and J by 4 bases, with 4 bases of the junction left unmatched. Germline V lookup: CDR1 MDHEN, CDR2 SYDVKM. Here the CDR3 reads CASSSGTGLYGYTF. Here the CDR3 DNA reads TGTGCCAGCAGTTCCGGGACAGGGCTCTATGGCTACACCTTC.

The table lists this clone with a count of one. This chain connects TRBV29-1 to TRBJ2-1, with 7 bases identical to TRBD1. This CDR3 is built from 13 residues. V shed 3 bases, J shed 3 bases, and the junction held 2 bases outside the gene matches. CDR1 is SQVTM, CDR2 ANQGSEA, per germline. CDR3 nucleotide sequence: TGCAGCGTTGAGGGACAGCGCTACAATGAGCAGTTCTTC. It translates to CSVEGQRYNEQFF.

This clone was counted once. DNA for the CDR3: TGTGCCAGCAGCCAAGATAGCGGGAGGAACACCGGGGAGCTGTTTTTT. Translated: CASSQDSGRNTGELFF. The chain links TRBV4-2 to TRBJ2-2, with 9 bases aligning to TRBD2. Trimming at V came to 0 bases and at J to 1 base, leaving 0 bases not matched to a gene. Germline V gene data show CDR1 as LGHNA and CDR2 as YNFKEQ. The CDR3 is 16 amino acids.

A few counts support this clone. This rearrangement joins TRBV4-1 to TRBJ1-5; D unclear. V shed 0 bases and J shed 5 bases, with 8 bases lying between them. Looked up from germline, CDR1 is MGHRA and CDR2 is YSYEKL. The CDR3 totals 14 residues. Here the CDR3 reads CASSQDHRDQPQHF. CDR3 coding DNA: TGCGCCAGCAGCCAAGATCACAGAGATCAGCCCCAGCATTTT.

This clone has more than one count but fewer than ten. The gene calls are TRBV2 and TRBJ1-5; 9 nucleotides match TRBD1. J gave up 5 bases and V 3 bases, and 5 bases lay outside the gene matches. Germline V gives CDR1 SNHLY, CDR2 FYNNEI. This CDR3 contains 15 residues. CDR3 sequence: CASSDTGGAYQPQHF. CDR3 bases: TGTGCCAGCAGTGATACAGGGGGCGCCTATCAGCCCCAGCATTTT.

The gene calls are TRBV29-1 and TRBJ1-5; 9 bases are shared with TRBD1. V lost 4 bases, J lost 3 bases, and 7 bases stayed unmatched. This CDR3 is built from 15 residues. The V gene's germline CDR1 is SQVTM and CDR2 ANQGSEA. CDR3 region: CSVGGGTGINQPQHF. The CDR3 DNA reads TGCAGCGTTGGAGGAGGGACAGGGATCAATCAGCCCCAGCATTTT.

The rearrangement links TRBV4-1 to TRBJ2-5; the D gene is possibly TRBD2 (5 bases). Trimming cost V 4 bases and J 3 bases, with 21 bases left between them. The germline V gene encodes CDR1 MGHRA and CDR2 YSYEKL. The CDR3 runs 17 residues. The CDR3 here is CASSRLFPGSREETQYF. In nucleotides, the CDR3 is TGCGCCAGCAGCCGACTCTTTCCGGGATCTAGGGAAGAGACCCAGTACTTC.

The rearrangement joins TRBV11-1 to TRBJ2-7; no firm D call. Trimming cost V 1 base and J 3 bases, with 13 bases left between them. Looked up from germline, CDR1 is SGHAT and CDR2 is FQDESV (reference sequence). CDR3 length: 15 residues. The CDR3 region has the DNA TGTGCCAGCAGCTTAGATCCCGGCAGGAACTACGAGCAGTACTTC. This gives the protein CASSLDPGRNYEQYF. Combining the CDR3 with reference TRBV11-1 and TRBJ2-7 gives the whole variable domain EAEVAQSPRYKITEKSQAVAFWCDPISGHATLYWYRQILGQGPELLVQFQDESVVDDSQLPKDRFSAERLKGVDSTLKIQPAELGDSAMYLCASSLDPGRNYEQYFGPGTRLTVT.

This clone was found a few times. V usage is TRBV18 and J usage is TRBJ1-1; 9 nucleotides line up with TRBD1. The CDR3 consists of 17 residues. The V gene end was trimmed by 1 base and the J gene end by 5 bases; junction bases not matched to a gene: 11. Germline values: CDR1 KGHSH, CDR2 LQKENI. DNA of the CDR3: TGTGCCAGCTCACCACGTACGGTGCGACAGGGGGTTACTGAAGCTTTCTTT. It translates to CASSPRTVRQGVTEAFF.

The chain has TRBV5-1 and TRBJ2-6; a possible D gene is TRBD2 (6 bases). This CDR3 region has 15 residues. The V gene's germline CDR1 is SGHRS and CDR2 YFSETQ. V was trimmed by 3 bases and J by 1 base, leaving 8 bases between them. CDR3 sequence reads: CASSSGGSGANVLTF. The CDR3 region has the DNA TGCGCCAGCAGCTCCGGGGGTTCTGGGGCCAACGTCCTGACTTTC.

The chain has TRBV7-9 and TRBJ1-1; no definite D call. V lost 7 bases, J lost 7 bases, and 10 bases lay in between. The CDR3 totals 11 residues. Germline CDR1 reads SEHNR; CDR2 reads FQNEAQ (reference sequence). CDR3 sequence (DNA): TGTGCCAGCATCCAGCGGAATGAAGCTTTCTTT. Residues: CASIQRNEAFF.

There are a few counts of this clone. This chain links TRBV6-7 with TRBJ2-7; 8 nucleotides align to TRBD1. TRBV6-7 has ORF status, its function being uncertain. The V gene end was trimmed by 0 bases and the J gene end by 3 bases; junction bases not matched to a gene: 10. The CDR3 contains 17 residues. The CDR3 sequence is CASSYSWTGSRVYEQYF. CDR3 DNA sequence: TGTGCCAGCAGTTACTCCTGGACAGGGTCAAGGGTCTACGAGCAGTACTTC.

The V gene is TRBV10-3, the J gene TRBJ2-7; possible D gene TRBD2, 6 bases. This CDR3 has 13 residues. The germline V gene has CDR1 ENHRY and CDR2 SYGVKD. V shed 11 bases and J shed 0 bases, with 14 bases lying between them. The CDR3 loop is CASGRGSSYEQYF. For the CDR3, the DNA is TGTGCCTCCGGGCGGGGAAGCTCCTACGAGCAGTACTTC.

V usage is TRBV9 and J usage is TRBJ1-2; no firm D call. The ends were cut back, 0 bases at V and 2 bases at J, with 8 bases in the middle. From germline, CDR1 is SGDLS and CDR2 YYNGEE. The CDR3 covers 14 residues. The CDR3 DNA is TGTGCCAGCAGCGTAGGGTCACGGAACTATGGCTACACCTTC. Translation: CASSVGSRNYGYTF.